The T cell receptor (beta chain) described here comes from a study of graft-versus-host responses after intestinal transplantation. Study-wide background: Each of the recipients got a multivisceral, liver-intestinal, or isolated intestinal transplant. Every one of the recipients received anti-thymocyte globulin induction and afterwards took tacrolimus and steroids for approximately 3 years. Study-wide findings and caveats: Elevated graft-versus-host to host-versus-graft clonal ratios in allografts were recorded for patients with graft-donor T cell macrochimerism.

Profiling relied on immunoSEQ multiplex PCR, and the TCRdb table lists in-frame clones only, not all of them. The table shows about 29,000 clones, with 93% occurring only once. The CDR3 covers 16 residues. Trimming shortened V by 2 bases and J by 3 bases, and 16 bases separated the two germline ends. Germline CDR1 KGHSH, CDR2 LQKENI. This clone was seen once. Its antigen is unknown. The chain combines TRBV18 with TRBJ1-2; maybe TRBD1 (5 bases). The source is a human patient who received an intestinal transplant, so some T cells may come from the graft donor. Sequenced here: PBMCs, sampled about ten weeks after intestinal transplant. This chain's CDR3 is CASSPSFGRADYGYTF. For the CDR3, the DNA is TGTGCCAGCTCACCAAGTTTCGGCAGGGCTGACTATGGCTACACCTTC. Combining the CDR3 with reference TRBV18 and TRBJ1-2 gives the whole variable domain NAGVMQNPRHLVRRRGQEARLRCSPMKGHSHVYWYRQLPEEGLKFMVYLQKENIIDESGMPKERFSAEFPKEGPSILRIQQVVRGDSAAYFCASSPSFGRADYGYTFGSGTRLTVV.